This T cell receptor beta chain is from a study of blood T cell repertoires in COVID-19. Assay used: immunoSEQ multiplex PCR; TCRdb lists only in-frame clones, some missing. The sample includes a few hundred thousand clones, 80% to 85% of them seen just once. Germline V gives CDR1 MNHNS, CDR2 SASEGT. The CDR3 loop spans 16 amino acids. Trimming shortened V by 2 bases and J by 0 bases, and 11 bases separated the two germline ends. This rearrangement joins TRBV6-1 to TRBJ1-3, with D perhaps TRBD1 (5 bases). What was sequenced was peripheral blood. This receptor was taken from a man aged 60 to 69 with acute or convalescent COVID-19. CDR3 bases: TGTGCCAGCAGTGAATTTGGGGGGGTCTCTGGAAACACCATATATTTT. Amino acids: CASSEFGGVSGNTIYF.